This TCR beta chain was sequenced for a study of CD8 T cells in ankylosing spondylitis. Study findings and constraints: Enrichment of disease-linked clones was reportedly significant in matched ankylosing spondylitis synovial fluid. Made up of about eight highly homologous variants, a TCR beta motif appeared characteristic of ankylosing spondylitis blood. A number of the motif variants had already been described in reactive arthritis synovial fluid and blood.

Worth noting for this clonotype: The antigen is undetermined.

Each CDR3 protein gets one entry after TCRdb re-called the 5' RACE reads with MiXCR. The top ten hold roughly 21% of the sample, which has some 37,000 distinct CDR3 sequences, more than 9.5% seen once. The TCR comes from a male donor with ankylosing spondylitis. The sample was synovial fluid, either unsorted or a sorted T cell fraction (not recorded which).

For the CDR3, the DNA is TGCGCCAGCAGCTTGTATAGGGGGCGAGCCGAGCAGTACTTC. Protein: CASSLYRGRAEQYF. J is TRBJ2-7 and V is TRBV5-1, with TRBD1 matching over 7 bases. The CDR3 totals 14 residues. Germline trimming cut 1 base from V and 6 bases from J; bases unmatched to any gene: 7. Germline V gives CDR1 SGHRS, CDR2 YFSETQ.